Detailed here is one T cell receptor beta chain. These data belong to a study of cytomegalovirus exposure and HLA in healthy donors. Trimming shortened V by 6 bases and J by 5 bases, and 17 bases separated the two germline ends. In germline, CDR1 is MNHEY, CDR2 SMNVEV (reference sequence). The CDR3 spans 14 residues. Sequencing was performed with immunoSEQ multiplex PCR; in TCRdb, only in-frame clones are kept and a portion is missing. The data contain more than 85,000 clones, approximately 86% of them singletons. V gene TRBV27 combines with J gene TRBJ2-7; D uncertain. The sample was PBMCs. This receptor was obtained from a woman in her late teens or twenties in good health and CMV-seropositive. The CDR3 loop is CASSWYGFGDEQYF. The CDR3 DNA follows: TGTGCCAGCAGCTGGTACGGGTTTGGAGACGAGCAGTACTTC.